This T cell receptor (beta chain) was retrieved from a study of blood T cells in healthy people across ages. A sample-barcoded 5' primer and a J-beta primer mix were used in a second PCR of about 7 to 12 cycles. TCRdb passed the 5' RACE reads through MiXCR, listing each CDR3 protein once. This sample has approximately 1,000,000 distinct CDR3 sequences, with less than 45% found just once. The germline V gene encodes CDR1 SGHTA and CDR2 FQGNSA. The CDR3 covers 13 residues. Trimming took 7 bases from V and 0 from J, leaving 8 bases between them. The sequence derives from a man between 18 and 29 years old in good health. Sequenced: blood. This chain links TRBV7-2 with TRBJ2-3; D remains ambiguous. The CDR3 protein is CASKPRSTDTQYF. CDR3 coding DNA: TGTGCCAGCAAGCCCCGTAGCACAGATACGCAGTATTTT.